Reported below is one T cell receptor beta chain. In its sample, this clonotype was seen a few times. It has no known antigen specificity. Within one base of it there is no much larger clone, and no base qualities were kept. What the treatment or condition label conveys for this sample: live attenuated yellow fever vaccine strain. PBMCs were isolated from peripheral blood using a standard Ficoll-Paque protocol. Dynabeads CD4 and CD8 positive selection kits were used to isolate the CD4 and CD8 T-cell fractions. RNA was extracted with TriZol from bulk PBMCs, CD4 and CD8 fractions, and dextramer-positive and dextramer-negative fractions. The data originate from a study of T cells after yellow fever vaccination (dated by TCRdb to between 2018 and 2020). Broadly, across the study: The SMART-Seq v4 Ultra Low Input RNA kit was used to prepare libraries from fractions with low cell numbers. To follow T-cell clones before and after both primary and booster YFV17D yellow fever vaccination, bulk TCR alpha and beta repertoires underwent longitudinal sequencing. Two healthy male donors, one aged 18 to 30 and one aged 30 to 40 years, were included in the cohort. Blood was drawn at multiple timepoints before and after primary and secondary immunization, with bulk PBMC replicates and cell subsets isolated.

The paper as a whole reports these results and caveats: Computational filtering was needed because FACS-sorted repertoires could contain abundant contaminating clonotypes from the bulk population. After the booster, most clones that had expanded after primary vaccination were detected again (about 95% of CD4 and over 75% of CD8), suggesting broad maintenance of memory. A small fraction of clonotypes appeared in both the CD4 and CD8 compartments, likely as a result of convergent recombination. Only two donors were included in the study, so the extent to which the findings can be generalized is limited. The secondary T-cell response was weaker than the primary response but faster, peaking on day 5 instead of day 15.

Sequencer: Illumina NovaSeq 6000. TCR cDNA was synthesized by 5'RACE template switching, through which a universal primer site and unique molecular identifiers were introduced. Priming for cDNA synthesis came from both the TCR alpha and TCR beta constant segments. Library amplification used two PCR steps, and the second PCR step added sample barcodes and sequencing adapters. Sequencing of libraries was done on Illumina HiSeq 2500 (2x100 bp) or NovaSeq (2x150 bp). As for the original processing: MIGEC handled demultiplexing of reads and collapsing into UMI consensus sequences, while MiXCR performed V(D)J alignment. Clonotypes responding to the vaccine were identified with edgeR on replicate PBMC samples, with the criteria of FDR below 0.01 and a log2 fold change above 5 up to day 15. Each bulk clonotype was labeled CD4 or CD8 based on which sequenced repertoire, CD4 or CD8, contained the clonotype at higher abundance. Clones were called with MiXCR by TCRdb after fastp trimmed the public reads at Q25, and only in-frame beta chains were retained. CDR3 protein duplicates are merged, each entry listing the most common genes and DNA. None of the V and J calls come from the authors' own analysis; TCRdb made them. The sample table shows around 260,000 distinct CDR3 sequences, and 5.2% are seen once. 2.5% to 4% of the sample is held by the ten biggest clonotypes.

CDR1 and CDR2 (SGHDN, FVKESK) derive from the germline V gene. Compared with germline, V lacks 1 base and J lacks 9 bases; bases without a gene match: 10. Its CDR3 holds 16 amino acids, cysteine through phenylalanine. Only the CDR3 DNA stays, 48 bases, in frame from base 1. The material was CD4+ T cells sorted from PBMCs, obtained on the day of the yellow fever booster vaccination. The chain is assembled from TRBV14 and TRBJ2-1, with 9 junctional bases fitting TRBD2. The receptor was derived from a man aged 18 to 35 who received the YFV17D yellow fever vaccine. The DNA sequence follows: TGTGCCAGCAGCCAAGTTTCCAGCGGGGGGTTTAGTGAGCAGTTCTTC. Its protein reads: CASSQVSSGGFSEQFF. With the rest looked up from the reference TRBV14 and TRBJ2-1 genes rather than sequenced, the full variable domain is EAGVTQFPSHSVIEKGQTVTLRCDPISGHDNLYWYRRVMGKEIKFLLHFVKESKQDESGMPNNRFLAERTGGTYSTLKVQPAELEDSGVYFCASSQVSSGGFSEQFFGPGTRLTVL.